Detailed here is one T cell receptor (beta chain). What it binds is not known. Repertoires were generated with immunoSEQ multiplex PCR, while TCRdb's copy carries only in-frame clones and drops some. The sample yields roughly 4,000 clones, roughly 29% seen once. V trimming: 5 bases; J trimming: 3 bases; junction bases outside the gene matches: 4. In germline, CDR1 is WSHSY, CDR2 SAAADI. The CDR3 runs 13 residues. This entry is derived from a study of T cells in localized non-small cell lung cancer. The study, taken as a whole, reports: Adjacent uninvolved lung had the highest clonality, suggesting focused antigen responses. Turning up in adjacent lung were a median roughly 50 of the top 100 tumor clones. Analysis by sequencing included only one tumor region, so heterogeneity remains possible.

This specimen consisted of lung tumor tissue, obtained before any cancer treatment. The chain joins TRBV10-2 to TRBJ2-7; 7 bases line up with TRBD1. The receptor's source is a man aged 40 to 69 with stage I lung adenocarcinoma. CDR3: CASSTGVYYEQYF. Here the CDR3 DNA reads TGCGCCAGCAGTACAGGGGTCTACTACGAGCAGTACTTC.